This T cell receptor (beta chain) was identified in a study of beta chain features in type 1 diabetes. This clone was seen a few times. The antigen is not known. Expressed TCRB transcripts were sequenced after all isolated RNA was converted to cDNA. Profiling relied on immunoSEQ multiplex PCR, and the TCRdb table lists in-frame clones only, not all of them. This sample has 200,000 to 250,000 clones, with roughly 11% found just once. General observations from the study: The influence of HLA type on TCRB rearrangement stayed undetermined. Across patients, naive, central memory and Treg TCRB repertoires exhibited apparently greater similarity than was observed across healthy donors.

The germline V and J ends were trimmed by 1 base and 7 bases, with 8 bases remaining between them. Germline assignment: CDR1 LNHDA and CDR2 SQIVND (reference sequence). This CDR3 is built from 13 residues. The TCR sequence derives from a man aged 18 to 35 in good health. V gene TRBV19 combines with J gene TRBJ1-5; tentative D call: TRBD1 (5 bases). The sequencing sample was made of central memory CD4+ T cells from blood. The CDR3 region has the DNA TGTGCCAGTAGTATAGCAGGGAAACAGCCCCAGCATTTT. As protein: CASSIAGKQPQHF.